This T cell receptor (beta chain) was found in a study of response to subunit inactivated influenza vaccine. The germline V gene encodes CDR1 MDHEN and CDR2 SYDVKM. CDR3 length: 14 residues. After removal of 6 bases from V and 2 bases from J, the junction contained 7 bases not matched to a gene. Study outcomes and limitations: Authors suggested seasonal influenza vaccinations each recruit few new T cells.

TCRdb re-analysed the RT-PCR reads in MiXCR, keeping a single row per CDR3 protein. Seen here are around 250,000 distinct CDR3 sequences, 10% to 15% observed once, and the top ten hold 7.8%. This clonotype has at least ten counts. Its antigen is still unknown. The source of this sequence is a man in his fifties who received an inactivated influenza vaccine. This chain links TRBV28 with TRBJ2-7; 7 bases agree with TRBD2. The sequenced sample was non-naive T cells sorted from PBMCs, obtained less than 15 days before vaccination. CDR3 bases: TGTGCCAGCAGGGGGAGGGCCAGTCCCTACGAGCAGTACTTC. It translates to CASRGRASPYEQYF. Filled out from reference TRBV28 and TRBJ2-7, the complete variable domain reads DVKVTQSSRYLVKRTGEKVFLECVQDMDHENMFWYRQDPGLGLRLIYFSYDVKMKEKGDIPEGYSVSREKKERFSLILESASTNQTSMYLCASRGRASPYEQYFGPGTRLTVT.